The rows below give T cell receptor beta chains drawn from one sample of a study of blood T cell repertoires in COVID-19. Measured with immunoSEQ multiplex PCR; TCRdb has only the in-frame clones, and not every one. The table has hundreds of thousands of clones, about four fifths seen once. Sequenced sample: PBMCs or T cells enriched from blood (not recorded which). These receptors were taken from a man aged 35-49 years who had been exposed to COVID-19. The CDR3 runs from the conserved cysteine through the conserved F or W. The D gene is left open where the match is weak. Size is stated for part of the rows, as once, few or many counts, or as a class when the clone is expanded.

v_call	clone_size	j_call	d_call	cdr3_aa	cdr3_nt
TRBV2	NA	TRBJ2-5	TRBD2	CASRAGGSRRGGETQYF	TGTGCCAGCAGGGCCGGGGGGAGCCGACGCGGGGGAGAGACCCAGTACTTC
TRBV7-9	once	TRBJ1-5	NA	CASSLESSGYGSNQPQHF	TGTGCCAGCAGCTTAGAGTCTTCGGGGTATGGTAGCAATCAGCCCCAGCATTTT
TRBV7-3	NA	TRBJ1-1	NA	CASSLMSGRLAEAFF	TGTGCCAGCAGCTTAATGTCGGGAAGGCTCGCTGAAGCTTTCTTT
TRBV5-5	NA	TRBJ2-1	NA	CASSWFGSPTPSSYNEQFF	TGTGCCAGCAGCTGGTTCGGGAGTCCCACACCGAGCTCCTACAATGAGCAGTTCTTC
TRBV2	NA	TRBJ1-4	TRBD1	CASSEALILGTGRTNEKLFF	TGTGCCAGCAGTGAAGCCCTGATCCTCGGGACAGGGCGGACTAATGAAAAACTGTTTTTT
TRBV5-5	NA	TRBJ1-3	NA	CASSYGPRGSGNTIYF	TGTGCCAGCAGCTACGGACCCAGGGGATCTGGAAACACCATATATTTT
TRBV11-2	NA	TRBJ2-1	NA	CASSLDRGQQFF	TGTGCCAGCAGCTTAGATCGCGGGCAGCAGTTCTTC
TRBV19	NA	TRBJ1-5	NA	CASSIEQLSNQPQHF	TGTGCCAGTAGTATTGAACAGCTTAGCAATCAGCCCCAGCATTTT
TRBV6-2/TRBV6-3	few	TRBJ1-2	NA	CASSRNELHGYTF	TGTGCCAGCAGTCGAAATGAACTCCATGGCTACACCTTC
TRBV5-1	NA	TRBJ1-4	NA	CASSLGYQNEKLFF	TGCGCCAGCAGCTTGGGATATCAGAATGAAAAACTGTTTTTT
TRBV9	NA	TRBJ2-3	TRBD1	CASSPQGSTDTQYF	TGTGCCAGCAGCCCACAGGGGAGCACAGATACGCAGTATTTT
TRBV29-1	NA	TRBJ1-1	NA	CSVLSYGAAFF	TGCAGCGTTTTATCCTACGGAGCGGCTTTCTTT
TRBV14	NA	TRBJ1-2	NA	CASSRADLRAVYDGYTF	TGTGCCAGCAGCCGAGCGGATTTGAGGGCGGTATATGATGGCTACACCTTC
TRBV12-3/TRBV12-4	NA	TRBJ2-1	NA	CASSFNKNEQFF	TGTGCCAGCAGTTTTAACAAGAATGAGCAGTTCTTC
TRBV7-9	once	TRBJ1-3	NA	CASSHAGGTIYF	TGTGCCAGCAGCCATGCCGGCGGCACCATATATTTT
TRBV3-1/TRBV3-2	NA	TRBJ2-1	TRBD1	CASSPTGVREQFF	TGTGCCAGCAGCCCGACAGGGGTGCGGGAGCAGTTCTTC
TRBV7-9	NA	TRBJ1-1	NA	CASSLHEDTEAFF	TGTGCCAGCAGTCTCCACGAGGACACTGAAGCTTTCTTT
TRBV9	NA	TRBJ2-3	TRBD2	CASSRQTSGSVTDTQYF	TGTGCCAGCAGTCGACAGACTAGCGGGAGTGTTACAGATACGCAGTATTTT
TRBV6-5	NA	TRBJ2-5	TRBD2	CASRTSGREETQYF	TGTGCCAGCAGGACTAGCGGGAGAGAAGAGACCCAGTACTTC
TRBV6-4	NA	TRBJ1-2	NA	CASSDSYRSSGYTF	TGTGCCAGCAGTGACTCCTACAGGTCTTCTGGCTACACCTTC
TRBV10-3	NA	TRBJ1-5	NA	CAIRRGMDGNQPQHF	TGTGCCATCAGGAGAGGAATGGATGGCAATCAGCCCCAGCATTTT
TRBV2	NA	TRBJ1-4	NA	CASSPVSGREKLFF	TGTGCCAGCAGTCCGGTCTCCGGGAGGGAAAAACTGTTTTTT
TRBV4-2	NA	TRBJ2-1	TRBD2	CASSPTLAGAYNEQFF	TGTGCCAGCAGCCCCACCCTAGCGGGAGCTTATAATGAGCAGTTCTTC
TRBV3-1/TRBV3-2	NA	TRBJ1-5	NA	CASSQGGNQPQHF	TGTGCCAGCAGCCAGGGAGGCAATCAGCCCCAGCATTTT
TRBV5-5	NA	TRBJ2-7	NA	CASSLRLIYEQYF	TGTGCCAGCAGCTTGAGACTTATATACGAGCAGTACTTC
TRBV7-9	NA	TRBJ1-1	NA	CGLWRTAHTEAFF	TGTGGCCTATGGAGGACAGCCCACACTGAAGCTTTCTTT
TRBV7-9	once	TRBJ1-2	NA	CASRGKNWEHGYTF	TGTGCCAGCAGGGGCAAAAATTGGGAGCATGGCTACACCTTC
TRBV6-5	NA	TRBJ2-7	TRBD1	CASSTRQGASEQYF	TGTGCCAGCAGTACGAGACAGGGGGCAAGCGAGCAGTACTTC
TRBV3-1/TRBV3-2	NA	TRBJ2-4	NA	CASSQEERGWNIQYF	TGTGCCAGCAGCCAAGAAGAACGAGGTTGGAACATTCAGTACTTC
TRBV19	NA	TRBJ1-1	NA	CASSIQGIGTEAFF	TGTGCCAGTAGTATTCAGGGTATAGGTACTGAAGCTTTCTTT
TRBV3-1/TRBV3-2	NA	TRBJ1-6	TRBD1	CASSHSGQGRNSPLHF	TGTGCCAGCAGTCACTCAGGACAGGGACGTAATTCACCCCTCCACTTT
TRBV19	NA	TRBJ2-3	NA	CASRETGTGTDTQYF	TGTGCCAGTCGAGAAACCGGGACTGGCACAGATACGCAGTATTTT
TRBV29-1	NA	TRBJ2-7	TRBD2	CSCTSGRWEQYF	TGCAGCTGCACTAGCGGGAGGTGGGAGCAGTACTTC
TRBV5-5	once	TRBJ2-1	NA	CASSLDTGTHNEQFF	TGTGCCAGCAGCTTGGACACCGGGACACACAATGAGCAGTTCTTC
TRBV6-2/TRBV6-3	NA	TRBJ2-1	NA	CASSTYTPGRDNEQFF	TGTGCCAGCAGTACCTACACCCCCGGGAGAGACAATGAGCAGTTCTTC
TRBV4-1	NA	TRBJ2-7	NA	CASSQDRGLGYEQYF	TGCGCCAGCAGCCAAGATCGGGGTTTAGGCTACGAGCAGTACTTC
TRBV28	NA	TRBJ1-6	NA	CAYGDRNSPLHF	TGTGCCTACGGCGACAGAAATTCACCCCTCCACTTT
TRBV24-1	NA	TRBJ1-2	TRBD1	CATSDPGTAGAYGYTF	TGTGCCACCAGTGACCCCGGGACAGCAGGCGCCTATGGCTACACCTTC
TRBV10-3	NA	TRBJ1-6	TRBD1	CAIRGDSDNSPLHF	TGTGCCATTCGAGGGGACAGCGATAATTCACCCCTCCACTTT
TRBV9	NA	TRBJ2-1	TRBD2	CASRKEGLAGNEQFF	TGTGCCAGCAGAAAGGAGGGTCTAGCGGGCAATGAGCAGTTCTTC
TRBV9	NA	TRBJ1-2	NA	CASSTRGGVGKDGYTF	TGTGCCAGCAGCACTCGCGGGGGGGTTGGAAAGGATGGCTACACCTTC
TRBV5-1	NA	TRBJ2-7	NA	CASSLVANYEQYF	TGCGCCAGCAGCTTGGTAGCTAACTACGAGCAGTACTTC
TRBV7-9	NA	TRBJ1-2	NA	CASSPSSGYTF	TGTGCCAGCAGCCCGAGCTCTGGCTACACCTTC
TRBV14	few	TRBJ1-3	NA	CASRASSGNTIYF	TGTGCCAGCAGGGCCTCCTCGGGAAACACCATATATTTT
TRBV5-1	NA	TRBJ2-3	NA	CASSTFDGSKDTQYF	TGCGCCAGCAGTACTTTTGACGGGAGTAAAGATACGCAGTATTTT
TRBV6-6	NA	TRBJ2-2	TRBD2	CASSPTITSGRASRELFF	TGTGCCAGCAGTCCAACAATAACTAGCGGGAGGGCGTCGCGGGAGCTGTTTTTT
TRBV7-3	NA	TRBJ1-1	TRBD1	CASSSDRVNTEAFF	TGTGCCAGCAGCTCGGACAGGGTGAACACTGAAGCTTTCTTT
TRBV3-1/TRBV3-2	NA	TRBJ1-3	NA	CASSPLGGSGNTIYF	TGTGCCAGCAGCCCCCTCGGGGGGTCTGGAAACACCATATATTTT
TRBV2	NA	TRBJ2-5	TRBD2	CASSDSGSPRETQYF	TGTGCCAGCAGTGACAGCGGGAGCCCCAGGGAGACCCAGTACTTC
TRBV4-1	NA	TRBJ2-7	NA	CASSLERGGHEQYF	TGCGCCAGCAGCCTTGAAAGGGGGGGCCACGAGCAGTACTTC
TRBV11-3	NA	TRBJ2-5	TRBD2	CASSQGTSGSQETQYF	TGTGCCAGCAGCCAAGGGACTAGCGGTTCCCAAGAGACCCAGTACTTC
TRBV12-3/TRBV12-4	NA	TRBJ1-1	NA	CASSFEGSRAFF	TGTGCCAGCAGTTTTGAGGGATCGAGAGCTTTCTTT
TRBV3-1/TRBV3-2	NA	TRBJ2-5	TRBD1	CASSRTGPQETQYF	TGTGCCAGCAGCCGGACAGGACCACAAGAGACCCAGTACTTC
TRBV18	NA	TRBJ1-2	NA	CASSPSERAAGSASGYTF	TGTGCCAGCTCACCTTCCGAACGGGCGGCGGGGAGTGCTTCCGGCTACACCTTC
TRBV19	NA	TRBJ2-2	NA	CASSIGGSYHPELFF	TGTGCCAGTAGTATTGGAGGGAGCTATCATCCAGAGCTGTTTTTT
TRBV18	NA	TRBJ1-2	NA	CASSPPEGFLNGYTF	TGTGCCAGCTCACCACCGGAGGGATTCCTTAATGGCTACACCTTC
TRBV3-1/TRBV3-2	NA	TRBJ2-7	TRBD2	CASSHPRSGKLFEQYF	TGTGCCAGCAGCCACCCTAGGAGCGGGAAGCTGTTCGAGCAGTACTTC
TRBV30	few	TRBJ1-6	NA	CAWGGGPGGSPLHF	TGTGCCTGGGGGGGCGGACCTGGAGGGTCACCCCTCCACTTT